The T cell receptor beta chain described here comes from a study of regulatory T cells in long-lasting Graves disease. Documented time point: newly diagnosed GD, antithyroid drugs for less than 3 months. The authors made the TCR library using RNA they extracted from PBMCs. It was by American Thyroid Association guidelines that Graves' disease was diagnosed. This clonotype was seen just once. One base away lies a much larger clone, so this may be a sequencing read error. In germline, CDR1 is SNHLY, CDR2 FYNNEI. The CDR3 sequence is 14 residues long. Arm-PCR with iRepertoire HTBI primers amplified the CDR3 regions for these TCR beta libraries. TCRdb itself ran the multiplex PCR reads through MiXCR, one entry per CDR3 protein. The repertoire holds around 400,000 distinct CDR3 sequences, with about a sixth as singletons.

The sequencing used peripheral blood mononuclear cells (PBMCs), collected at new diagnosis, from a patient treated with antithyroid drugs. The TCR sequence derives from a female donor with Graves disease. The chain joins TRBV2 to TRBJ1-4, with D possibly TRBD1 on 5 matching bases. The CDR3 spells CASSSGRKNEKLLF. The CDR3 DNA follows: TGTGCCAGCAGTTCAGGGCGAAAAAACGAAAAACTGTTGTTT.